This is a list of T cell receptor beta chains from one sample in a study of Ad26.COV2.S vaccination and SARS-CoV-2 variants. Libraries were prepared by immunoSEQ multiplex PCR; TCRdb keeps only in-frame clonotypes and omits some of them. Among 350,000 to 450,000 clones listed, about 85% were seen once. Sequencing used peripheral blood, obtained in a trial of Ad26.COV2.S vaccine versus placebo. These receptors all stem from a person aged 18 to 59 who received the Ad26.COV2.S COVID-19 vaccine or a placebo. Both conserved end residues are part of each CDR3. Each record gives: D gene, clone size, V gene, J gene, CDR3 protein, CDR3 DNA. D genes are given only for firm matches. Size is stated for part of the rows, as once, few or many counts, or as a class when the clone is expanded.

>-|once|TRBV11-2|TRBJ2-4
CASSFQGDAKNIQYF
TGTGCCAGCAGCTTTCAGGGTGATGCCAAAAACATTCAGTACTTC
>TRBD1|-|TRBV9|TRBJ2-7
CASSVGGGQGVTAKDYEQYF
TGTGCCAGCAGCGTAGGAGGGGGACAGGGGGTTACCGCCAAAGACTACGAGCAGTACTTC
>-|few|TRBV6-2/TRBV6-3|TRBJ2-7
CASSYLGLWYEQYF
TGTGCCAGCAGTTACCTCGGACTCTGGTACGAGCAGTACTTC
>-|once|TRBV5-8|TRBJ1-1
CASSWGGDTEAFF
TGTGCCAGCAGCTGGGGGGGCGACACTGAAGCTTTCTTT
>-|-|TRBV12-3/TRBV12-4|TRBJ2-5
CASSLSGFTQYF
TGTGCCAGCAGTTTATCGGGTTTCACCCAGTACTTC
>TRBD2|-|TRBV7-7|TRBJ2-1
CASSLESGGEQFF
TGTGCCAGCAGCTTAGAAAGCGGGGGGGAGCAGTTCTTC
>-|-|TRBV2|TRBJ2-2
CASSGDRGELFF
TGTGCCAGCAGTGGGGACCGCGGGGAGCTGTTTTTT
>TRBD1|few|TRBV10-3|TRBJ1-2
CAITDRDGYTF
TGTGCCATCACCGACAGGGATGGCTACACCTTC
>-|-|TRBV15|TRBJ2-3
CATSSVRDADTQYF
TGTGCCACCAGCAGTGTCAGGGATGCAGATACGCAGTATTTT
>TRBD2|-|TRBV18|TRBJ2-2
CASSPSTSGGELFF
TGTGCCAGCTCACCATCGACTAGCGGCGGGGAGCTGTTTTTT
>TRBD1|few|TRBV19|TRBJ2-7
CASSIRTGNEQYF
TGTGCCAGTAGTATCCGGACAGGGAACGAGCAGTACTTC
>-|-|TRBV28|TRBJ2-2
CASSYSGGRAGELFF
TGTGCCAGCAGTTATTCCGGGGGGCGCGCCGGGGAGCTGTTTTTT
>TRBD2|-|TRBV5-1|TRBJ2-7
CASSLFRPSGGAYDGQYF
TGCGCCAGCAGCTTGTTCCGGCCTAGCGGGGGGGCCTACGATGGGCAGTACTTC